A single sample gave rise to the 13 T cell receptor beta chains below, sequenced in a study of blood T cell repertoires in COVID-19. Data came from immunoSEQ multiplex PCR; TCRdb stores just in-frame clones and leaves some out. The sample lists under 250,000 clones; 70% to 85% were seen once. The sequenced material came from PBMCs or T cells enriched from blood (not recorded which). The receptors come from a man between 60 and 75 years old who had recovered from COVID-19.

The genes are TRBV11-3 and TRBJ2-7, with D tentatively TRBD2 (7 bases). Germline values: CDR1 SGHNT, CDR2 YENEEA. Trimming pared 2 bases from V and 0 bases from J, leaving 20 bases between. The CDR3 is made up of 18 amino acids. In DNA, the CDR3 is TGTGCCAGCAGCTTAAGTGGTGGCGGGGGCTCCAGCTCCTACGAGCAGTACTTC. Translation: CASSLSGGGGSSSYEQYF.

This chain joins TRBV5-1 and TRBJ2-2; the D gene is possibly TRBD1 (5 bases). V was clipped by 6 bases and J by 1 base, with 16 bases between them. The CDR3 consists of 16 residues. Germline CDR1 SGHRS, CDR2 YFSETQ. CDR3 bases: TGCGCCAGCATCGGGCAGCCCCAGGGGAACACCGGGGAGCTGTTTTTT. This encodes CASIGQPQGNTGELFF.

The J gene is TRBJ1-2, the V gene TRBV12-5, with D unresolved. The V end lost 5 bases, the J end lost 8 bases, and 12 bases lay between the germline ends. Germline V gives CDR1 LGHNT, CDR2 FRNRAP. CDR3 length: 12 amino acids. CDR3 DNA: TGTGCTAGTGGTGTCGTTTGGGAGGGCTACACCTTC. Translation: CASGVVWEGYTF. Combining the CDR3 with reference TRBV12-5 and TRBJ1-2 gives the whole variable domain DARVTQTPRHKVTEMGQEVTMRCQPILGHNTVFWYRQTMMQGLELLAYFRNRAPLDDSGMPKDRFSAEMPDATLATLKIQPSEPRDSAVYFCASGVVWEGYTFGSGTRLTVV.

The chain couples TRBV19 to TRBJ1-2; the D is unclear. CDR1 LNHDA and CDR2 SQIVND come from the germline V gene (reference sequence). CDR3 length: 11 amino acids. V was cut by 4 bases and J by 8 bases, with 8 bases left in between. The CDR3: CASSNSYGYTF. The CDR3 nucleotides are TGTGCCAGTAGTAACAGCTACGGCTACACCTTC. Full variable domain (outside the CDR3, taken from reference TRBV19 and TRBJ1-2): DGGITQSPKYLFRKEGQNVTLSCEQNLNHDAMYWYRQDPGQGLRLIYYSQIVNDFQKGDIAEGYSVSREKKESFPLTVTSAQKNPTAFYLCASSNSYGYTFGSGTRLTVV.

The gene calls are TRBV18 and TRBJ2-3, with D possibly TRBD1 on 5 matching bases. There are 16 residues in the CDR3. Germline CDR1 KGHSH, CDR2 LQKENI. V was pared by 3 bases and J by 1 base, with 14 bases between. The CDR3 loop reads CASSPDGASRTDTQYF. The CDR3 DNA follows: TGTGCCAGCTCACCCGATGGGGCCAGCCGCACAGATACGCAGTATTTT.

This clone was seen just once. This chain connects TRBV7-2 to TRBJ2-1; 9 bases map to TRBD2. V lost 1 base to trimming and J lost 8 bases; unmatched junction nucleotides: 9. Germline CDR1 SGHTA, CDR2 FQGNSA. The CDR3 loop spans 16 amino acids. CDR3 protein: CASSLVGGGAAHEQFF. CDR3 DNA: TGTGCCAGCAGCTTAGTCGGCGGGGGGGCGGCCCATGAGCAGTTCTTC.

The chain combines TRBV6-4 with TRBJ1-1; 7 bases are a match to TRBD1. CDR1 is MRHNA, CDR2 SNTAGT, per germline. The CDR3 is 14 amino acids. V lost 6 bases and J lost 0; bases outside the gene matches: 4. The chain's CDR3 is CASRGTDMNTEAFF. Written as DNA, the CDR3 is TGTGCCAGCAGGGGGACAGATATGAACACTGAAGCTTTCTTT.

This clone appeared a single time. The chain carries TRBV5-1 and TRBJ1-4; 7 positions match TRBD1. The CDR3 spans 15 residues. CDR1 is SGHRS, CDR2 YFSETQ, per germline. The J segment lost 5 bases and the V segment lost 0 bases, leaving 4 bases of the junction unmatched. The CDR3 nucleotides read TGCGCCAGCAGCTTGGAGGGGGCGCGGAATGAAAAACTGTTTTTT. Protein product: CASSLEGARNEKLFF.

The rearrangement uses TRBV6-4 and TRBJ1-2; 8 bases line up with TRBD1. Trimming took 5 bases from V and 4 from J; bases not matched to a gene: 12. Germline CDR1 MRHNA, CDR2 SNTAGT. CDR3 length equals 16 residues. CDR3 sequence (DNA): TGTGCCAGCAGTCCAGGGGGCGAGCTTTCTATCTATGGCTACACCTTC. This sequence encodes CASSPGGELSIYGYTF.

J is TRBJ2-7 and V is TRBV30, with 8 bases lining up with TRBD1. With 4 bases clipped from V and 2 bases from J, the junction kept 1 base outside the gene matches. The CDR3 is 12 amino acids. CDR1 and CDR2 from the germline V gene are GTSNPN and SVGIG (reference sequence). The CDR3 protein is CAWTTGAYEQYF. For the CDR3, the DNA is TGTGCCTGGACGACAGGGGCCTACGAGCAGTACTTC.

V gene TRBV6-1 combines with J gene TRBJ1-2, with 8 bases matching TRBD1. The V segment lost 4 bases and the J segment 7 bases; nucleotides outside the gene matches: 20. The CDR3 has 18 residues. Germline CDR1 reads MNHNS; CDR2 reads SASEGT. Written as DNA, the CDR3 is TGTGCCAGCAGTGCCGGGGGACTATCAGGGGGCCTGGGCCTTGGCTACACCTTC. Protein product: CASSAGGLSGGLGLGYTF.

The chain has TRBV6-5 and TRBJ1-1, with D perhaps TRBD1 (6 bases). The CDR3 loop spans 13 amino acids. The V end lost 6 bases, the J end lost 6 bases, and 14 bases lay between the germline ends. Germline-derived CDR1 and CDR2 are MNHEY and SVGAGI. This chain's CDR3 is CASSSRQAAEAFF. The CDR3 DNA reads TGTGCCAGCAGCTCAAGACAGGCCGCTGAAGCTTTCTTT.

The V and J genes are TRBV10-2 and TRBJ1-1, with D unclear. Germline assignment: CDR1 WSHSY and CDR2 SAAADI. This CDR3 is built from 14 residues. V was clipped by 4 bases and J by 1 base, with 10 bases between them. CDR3 sequence reads: CASSGATGNTEAFF. CDR3 sequence (DNA): TGCGCCAGCAGTGGAGCCACTGGGAACACTGAAGCTTTCTTT.